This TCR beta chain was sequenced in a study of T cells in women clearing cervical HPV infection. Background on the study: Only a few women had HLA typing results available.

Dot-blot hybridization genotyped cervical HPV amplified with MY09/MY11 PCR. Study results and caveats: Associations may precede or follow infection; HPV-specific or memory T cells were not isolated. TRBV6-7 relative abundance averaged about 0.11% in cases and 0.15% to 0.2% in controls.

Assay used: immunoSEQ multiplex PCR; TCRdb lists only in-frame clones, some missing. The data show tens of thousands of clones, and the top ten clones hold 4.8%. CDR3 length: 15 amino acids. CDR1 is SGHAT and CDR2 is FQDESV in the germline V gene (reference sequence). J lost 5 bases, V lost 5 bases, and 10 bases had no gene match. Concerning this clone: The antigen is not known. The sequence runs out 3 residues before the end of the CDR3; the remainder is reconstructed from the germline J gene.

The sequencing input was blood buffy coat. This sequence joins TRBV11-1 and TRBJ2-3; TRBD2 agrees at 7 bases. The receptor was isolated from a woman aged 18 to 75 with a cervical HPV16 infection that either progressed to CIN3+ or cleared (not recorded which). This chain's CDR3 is CASSQMTSRVDTQYF. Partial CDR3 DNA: TGTGCCAGCAGCCAGATGACTAGCCGGGTAGATACG.